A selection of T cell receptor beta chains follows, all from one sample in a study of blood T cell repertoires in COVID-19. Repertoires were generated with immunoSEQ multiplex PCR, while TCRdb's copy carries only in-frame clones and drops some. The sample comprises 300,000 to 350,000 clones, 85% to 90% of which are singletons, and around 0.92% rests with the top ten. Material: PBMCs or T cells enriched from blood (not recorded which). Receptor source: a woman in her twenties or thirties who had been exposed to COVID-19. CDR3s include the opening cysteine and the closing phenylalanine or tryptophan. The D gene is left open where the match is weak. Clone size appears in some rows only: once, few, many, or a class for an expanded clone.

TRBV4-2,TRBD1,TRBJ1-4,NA,CASSQDPAGGINEKLFF,TGTGCCAGCAGCCAAGACCCGGCAGGGGGGATTAATGAAAAACTGTTTTTT
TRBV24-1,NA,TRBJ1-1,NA,CATSQNTEAFF,TGTGCCACCAGTCAGAACACTGAAGCTTTCTTT
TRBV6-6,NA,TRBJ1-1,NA,CASSWRDTEAFF,TGTGCCAGCAGTTGGAGAGACACTGAAGCTTTCTTT
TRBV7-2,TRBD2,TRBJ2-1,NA,CASSSGLAGQNEQFF,TGTGCCAGCAGCTCGGGACTAGCGGGACAAAATGAGCAGTTCTTC
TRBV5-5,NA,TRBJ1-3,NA,CASSLVGHSSGNTIYF,TGTGCCAGCAGCTTGGTGGGGCACAGCTCTGGAAACACCATATATTTT
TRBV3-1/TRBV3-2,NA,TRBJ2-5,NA,CASSLQFRQETQYF,TGTGCCAGCAGCCTGCAATTCAGGCAAGAGACCCAGTACTTC
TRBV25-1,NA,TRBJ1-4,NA,CASSEFGGTNEKLFF,TGTGCCAGCAGTGAATTTGGGGGGACTAATGAAAAACTGTTTTTT
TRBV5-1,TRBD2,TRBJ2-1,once,CASSYGTSGSYNEQFF,TGCGCCAGCAGCTACGGGACTAGCGGGAGTTACAATGAGCAGTTCTTC
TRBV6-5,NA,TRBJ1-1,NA,CASSYGLRMNTEAFF,TGTGCCAGCAGTTACGGGCTCCGGATGAACACTGAAGCTTTCTTT
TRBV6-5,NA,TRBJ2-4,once,CASSYSGGAKNIQYF,TGTGCCAGCAGTTACTCCGGGGGAGCCAAAAACATTCAGTACTTC
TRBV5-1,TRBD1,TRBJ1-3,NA,CASSQEGQQGNSGNTIYF,TGCGCCAGCAGCCAGGAGGGCCAACAGGGGAACTCTGGAAACACCATATATTTT
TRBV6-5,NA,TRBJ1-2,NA,CASSYLSGLNYGYTF,TGTGCCAGCAGTTACCTTTCGGGACTTAACTATGGCTACACCTTC
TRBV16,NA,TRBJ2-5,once,CASSQSLPQYF,TGTGCCAGCAGCCAATCACTACCACAGTACTTC
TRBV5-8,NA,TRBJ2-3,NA,CASRAVAASTDTQYF,TGTGCCAGCAGAGCCGTGGCGGCTAGCACAGATACGCAGTATTTT
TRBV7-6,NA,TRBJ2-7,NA,CASRRSLGGPPYEQYF,TGTGCCAGCAGGCGTAGCTTGGGAGGACCCCCCTACGAGCAGTACTTC
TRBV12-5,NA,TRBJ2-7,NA,CASGSGTTYEQYF,TGTGCTAGTGGTTCCGGGACAACCTACGAGCAGTACTTC
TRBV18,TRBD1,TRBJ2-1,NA,CASSPSGGVNEQFF,TGTGCCAGCTCACCTTCAGGGGGCGTCAATGAGCAGTTCTTC
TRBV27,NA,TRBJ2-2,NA,CASSLWETGELFF,TGTGCCAGCAGTTTATGGGAGACCGGGGAGCTGTTTTTT
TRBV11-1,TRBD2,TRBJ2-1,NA,CASSWRAGGQSEQFF,TGTGCCAGCAGCTGGAGGGCGGGAGGGCAGAGTGAGCAGTTCTTC
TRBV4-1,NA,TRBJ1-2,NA,CASSQGSPLQDGYTF,TGCGCCAGCAGCCAAGGCTCTCCTTTACAGGATGGCTACACCTTC
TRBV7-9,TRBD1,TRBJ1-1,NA,CASSSPGGNTEAFF,TGTGCCAGCAGCTCCCCAGGGGGGAACACTGAAGCTTTCTTT
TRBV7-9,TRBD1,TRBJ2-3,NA,CASSPGQGADTQYF,TGTGCCAGCAGCCCGGGACAGGGGGCAGATACGCAGTATTTT
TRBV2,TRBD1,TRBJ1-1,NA,CASSARTGGSSEAFF,TGTGCCAGCAGTGCCCGGACAGGGGGTAGCTCTGAAGCTTTCTTT
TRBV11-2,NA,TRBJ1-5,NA,CASSPRVLNSNQPQHF,TGTGCCAGCAGCCCCCGGGTCTTGAATAGCAATCAGCCCCAGCATTTT
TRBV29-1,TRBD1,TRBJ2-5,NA,CSVVGGQGLWETQYF,TGCAGCGTTGTGGGGGGACAGGGACTATGGGAGACCCAGTACTTC
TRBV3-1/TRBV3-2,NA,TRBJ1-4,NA,CASSHNPGGMGEKLFF,TGTGCCAGCAGCCATAACCCCGGGGGGATGGGGGAAAAACTGTTTTTT
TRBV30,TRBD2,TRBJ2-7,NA,CAWGLAGGPNWLYEQYF,TGTGCCTGGGGACTAGCGGGAGGGCCGAATTGGCTGTACGAGCAGTACTTC
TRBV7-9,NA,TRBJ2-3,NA,CASSITSTQYF,TGTGCCAGCAGCATAACTAGTACGCAGTATTTT
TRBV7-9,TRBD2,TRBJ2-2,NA,CASTRLADTGELFF,TGTGCCAGCACCCGACTAGCGGACACCGGGGAGCTGTTTTTT
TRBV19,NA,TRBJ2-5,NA,CASSMGVVEETQYF,TGTGCCAGTAGTATGGGCGTAGTGGAAGAGACCCAGTACTTC
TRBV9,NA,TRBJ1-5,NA,CASSVEGMGQPQHF,TGTGCCAGCAGCGTAGAGGGGATGGGTCAGCCCCAGCATTTT
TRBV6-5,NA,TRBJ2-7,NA,CASSYATGAGLYEQYF,TGTGCCAGCAGTTACGCAACGGGAGCTGGTCTCTACGAGCAGTACTTC
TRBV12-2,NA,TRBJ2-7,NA,CASRFRTPSYEQYF,TGTGCAAGTCGCTTTCGGACTCCATCCTACGAGCAGTACTTC
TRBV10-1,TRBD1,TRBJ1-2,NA,CASSEDRAWGYTF,TGCGCCAGCAGTGAGGACAGGGCTTGGGGCTACACCTTC
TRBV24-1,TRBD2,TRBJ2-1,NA,CATSDLALAGGNEQFF,TGTGCCACCAGTGATTTGGCGCTAGCGGGAGGCAATGAGCAGTTCTTC
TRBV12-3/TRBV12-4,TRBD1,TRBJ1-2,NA,CASSSGTGPTF,TGTGCCAGCAGTTCCGGGACAGGGCCGACCTTC
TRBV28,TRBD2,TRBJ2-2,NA,CASRGGLAATGELFF,TGTGCCAGCAGGGGAGGACTAGCGGCAACCGGGGAGCTGTTTTTT
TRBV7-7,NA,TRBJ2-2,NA,CAWGPGVGNTGELFF,TGTGCTTGGGGCCCGGGGGTCGGAAACACCGGGGAGCTGTTTTTT
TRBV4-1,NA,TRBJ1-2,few,CASSQGIIGQRYYGYTF,TGCGCCAGCAGCCAAGGGATCATTGGACAGAGGTATTATGGCTACACCTTC
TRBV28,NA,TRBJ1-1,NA,CASTSQGADRSEAFF,TGTGCCAGCACCTCCCAAGGGGCCGACAGGTCTGAAGCTTTCTTT